The 6 T cell receptor beta chains given below trace back to one sample, sequenced in a study of somatic mutations in cytotoxic T cells in rheumatoid arthritis. This table comes from immunoSEQ multiplex PCR, and its TCRdb copy is limited to in-frame clones, with some not included. The sample carries some 25,000 clones, roughly 69% recorded once. Sequenced input: CD8+ T cells sorted from blood. The receptors originated from a woman aged 18-29 years in good health.

This clone was counted once. The chain uses TRBV28 and TRBJ2-5; TRBD1 matches 7 bases. The CDR3 sequence is 16 residues long. Germline lookup yields CDR1 MDHEN and CDR2 SYDVKM. The ends lost 4 bases at V and 2 bases at J; junction bases unmatched: 10. CDR3 in DNA: TGTGCCAGCAGTTCCCTACGACAGGGTATTCAAGAGACCCAGTACTTC. Translation gives CASSSLRQGIQETQYF. The full variable domain, completed using reference TRBV28 and TRBJ2-5, is DVKVTQSSRYLVKRTGEKVFLECVQDMDHENMFWYRQDPGLGLRLIYFSYDVKMKEKGDIPEGYSVSREKKERFSLILESASTNQTSMYLCASSSLRQGIQETQYFGPGTRLLVL.

This chain joins TRBV27 and TRBJ1-1; possible D gene TRBD1, 6 bases. With 5 bases removed from V and 2 bases from J, the gap between germline ends came to 9 bases. CDR1 is MNHEY and CDR2 is SMNVEV in the germline V gene (reference sequence). CDR3 length: 13 residues. CDR3 region: CASSLGTNTEAFF. The CDR3 DNA is TGTGCCAGCAGTCTCGGGACAAACACTGAAGCTTTCTTT.

V usage is TRBV19 and J usage is TRBJ2-1, with TRBD2 matching over 8 bases. The CDR3 consists of 14 residues. Germline lookup yields CDR1 LNHDA and CDR2 SQIVND (reference sequence). V trimming: 8 bases; J trimming: 1 base; junction bases outside the gene matches: 4. The CDR3 DNA sequence: TGTGCCAGTGATGGCGGGAGGTCCTACAATGAGCAGTTCTTC. Translated, it gives CASDGGRSYNEQFF.

The chain recombines TRBV9 with TRBJ2-5; no reliable D call. V was cut by 0 bases and J by 4 bases, with 13 bases left in between. Per germline, CDR1 SGDLS and CDR2 YYNGEE. The CDR3 loop spans 15 amino acids. In DNA, the CDR3 is TGTGCCAGCAGCGTAGACGTGGGGAAGGGAGAGACCCAGTACTTC. Its translation is CASSVDVGKGETQYF. Full variable domain (rest looked up from reference TRBV9 and TRBJ2-5): DSGVTQTPKHLITATGQRVTLRCSPRSGDLSVYWYQQSLDQGLQFLIQYYNGEERAKGNILERFSAQQFPDLHSELNLSSLELGDSALYFCASSVDVGKGETQYFGPGTRLLVL.

V gene TRBV27 combines with J gene TRBJ1-5; no clear D. The V end was cut by 3 bases, the J end by 7 bases, with 7 bases between. Germline CDR1 and CDR2: MNHEY and SMNVEV (reference sequence). The CDR3 runs 12 residues. CDR3 amino acids: CASSFLGQPQHF. In nucleotides, the CDR3 is TGTGCCAGCAGTTTCCTAGGCCAGCCCCAGCATTTT.

CDR3 amino acids: CASRYGKYEQYF. The DNA of the CDR3 is TGTGCCAGCAGGTACGGGAAATACGAGCAGTACTTC. The genes are TRBV11-2 and TRBJ2-7; perhaps TRBD2 as D (5 bases). Germline V CDR1 and CDR2: SGHAT, FQNNGV. The length of the CDR3 is 12 residues. Trimming took 6 bases from V and 4 from J, leaving 10 bases between them.